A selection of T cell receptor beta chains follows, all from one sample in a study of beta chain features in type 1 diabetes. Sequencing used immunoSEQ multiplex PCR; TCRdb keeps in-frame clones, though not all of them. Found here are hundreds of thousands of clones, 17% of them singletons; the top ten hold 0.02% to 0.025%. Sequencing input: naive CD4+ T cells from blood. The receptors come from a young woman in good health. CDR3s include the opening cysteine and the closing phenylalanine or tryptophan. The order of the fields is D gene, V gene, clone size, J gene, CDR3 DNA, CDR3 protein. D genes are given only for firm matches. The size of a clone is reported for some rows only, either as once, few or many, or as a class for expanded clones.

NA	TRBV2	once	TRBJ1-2	TGTGCCAGCAGTGAAGTTCCTCAGGGCTACGGCTACACCTTC	CASSEVPQGYGYTF
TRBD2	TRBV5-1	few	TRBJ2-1	TGCGCCAGCAGCTTGGGAGCTAGCGGGAGGGCATCCTACAATGAGCAGTTCTTC	CASSLGASGRASYNEQFF
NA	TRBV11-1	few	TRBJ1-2	TGTGCCAGCAGCTTGGCGGCGCGGGACTATGGCTACACCTTC	CASSLAARDYGYTF
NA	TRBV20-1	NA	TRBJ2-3	TGCAGTGCTAGAGTTGGTCTGCTCGTATATTTT	CSARVGLLVYF
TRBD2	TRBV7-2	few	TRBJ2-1	TGTGCCAGCAGCTTTAGCGGGAGGGCTCCCAATGAGCAGTTCTTC	CASSFSGRAPNEQFF
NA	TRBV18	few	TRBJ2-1	TGTGCCAGCTCATATGTCGGTTTCCTCTACAATGAGCAGTTCTTC	CASSYVGFLYNEQFF
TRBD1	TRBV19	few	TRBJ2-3	TGTGCCAGTGCCCCGTTAACAGGGGCGATTACAGATACGCAGTATTTT	CASAPLTGAITDTQYF
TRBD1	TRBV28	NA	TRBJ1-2	TGTGCCAGCAGTAACAGGGGGCCTAGCTATGGCTACACCTTC	CASSNRGPSYGYTF
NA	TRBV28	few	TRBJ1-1	TGTGCCAGCAGTCCCAGACCTGAAGCTTTCTTT	CASSPRPEAFF
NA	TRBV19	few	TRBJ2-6	TGTGCCAGTAGTATGGTGGGATCCAACAGGGCTGGGGCCAACGTCCTGACTTTC	CASSMVGSNRAGANVLTF
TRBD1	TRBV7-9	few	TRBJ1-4	TGTGCCAGCAGCCCGATGACAGGGATGAATGAAAAACTGTTTTTT	CASSPMTGMNEKLFF
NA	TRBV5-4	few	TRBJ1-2	TGTGCCAGCAGCGCGGGGGGTCGTTTGGATGGCTACACCTTC	CASSAGGRLDGYTF
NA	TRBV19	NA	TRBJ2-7	TGTGCCAGTAGTACCCTAAGGGGCCCCTACGAGCAGTACTTC	CASSTLRGPYEQYF
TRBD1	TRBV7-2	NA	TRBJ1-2	TGTGCCAGCAGCTTGGAACAGGGGGCAACCTATGGCTACACCTTC	CASSLEQGATYGYTF
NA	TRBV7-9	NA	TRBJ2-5	TGTGCCAGCGGACCACGCACTAGTATTACGGATGTGACCCAGTACTTC	CASGPRTSITDVTQYF
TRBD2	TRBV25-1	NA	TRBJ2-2	TGTGCCAGCAGTGAATGGGACTATAAGAACACCGGGGAGCTGTTTTTT	CASSEWDYKNTGELFF
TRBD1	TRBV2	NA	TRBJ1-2	TGTGCCAGCAGTGACAGGGGGTCTGATGGCTACACCTTC	CASSDRGSDGYTF
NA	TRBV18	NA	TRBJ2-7	TGTGCCAGCTCACCACCCAACCTCTCTGGACGGGAGCAGTACTTC	CASSPPNLSGREQYF